This entry lists 23 T cell receptor beta chains sequenced from one sample in a study of cytomegalovirus exposure and HLA in healthy donors. In the PCR, 60 Vbeta and 13 Jbeta primers were used. TCRdb's table, derived via immunoSEQ multiplex PCR, lists solely in-frame clones and lacks some. The repertoire holds under 200,000 clones, with 68% as singletons. The specimen sequenced was PBMCs. All receptors derive from a man aged 50-60 years in good health and CMV-seronegative.

This sequence joins TRBV19 and TRBJ2-2; 9 bases line up with TRBD1. Germline CDR1 and CDR2: LNHDA and SQIVND (reference sequence). This CDR3 spans 15 amino acids. Unmatched junction bases numbered 4, after V lost 7 bases and J lost 1 base. The CDR3 loop reads CASTSGQGNTGELFF. In nucleotides, the CDR3 is TGTGCCAGTACCTCGGGACAGGGGAACACCGGGGAGCTGTTTTTT.

The rearrangement uses TRBV4-1 and TRBJ2-5; no firm D call. CDR1 and CDR2 from the germline V gene are MGHRA and YSYEKL. V lost 0 bases to trimming and J lost 3 bases, with 5 bases between them. The CDR3 contains 13 residues. The CDR3 DNA reads TGCGCCAGCAGCCAAGACAGAAAAGAGACCCAGTACTTC. Protein sequence: CASSQDRKETQYF.

The CDR3 spells CASSPAGGGVTDTQYF. The CDR3 DNA follows: TGTGCCAGCAGTCCCGCTGGGGGGGGCGTTACAGATACGCAGTATTTT. This sequence joins TRBV27 and TRBJ2-3; possible D gene TRBD2, 7 bases. The CDR3 has 16 residues. Germline V gene sequence: CDR1 MNHEY, CDR2 SMNVEV (reference sequence). V dropped 5 bases and J dropped 3 bases, with 18 bases sitting between them.

The CDR3 reads CASSTRQGLADTQYF. In DNA form, the CDR3 reads TGTGCCAGCAGCACCCGACAGGGGCTGGCAGATACGCAGTATTTT. The J gene is TRBJ2-3, the V gene TRBV11-2; 8 positions match TRBD1. Losses at the gene ends were 5 bases for V and 4 bases for J; bases not matched to a gene: 8. Germline-derived CDR1 and CDR2 are SGHAT and FQNNGV. This CDR3 has 15 residues.

The chain has TRBV6-5 and TRBJ2-7; D ambiguous. V lost 6 bases to trimming and J lost 1 base, with 7 bases between them. CDR3 length: 12 residues. Germline V gene data show CDR1 as MNHEY and CDR2 as SVGAGI. CDR3 sequence: CASSQTSYEQYF. Written as DNA, the CDR3 is TGTGCCAGCAGCCAGACATCCTACGAGCAGTACTTC.

CDR3 region: CASSSAGALGYTF. CDR3 in DNA: TGCGCCAGCAGCTCTGCAGGGGCACTCGGCTACACCTTC. The chain has TRBV5-1 and TRBJ1-2; a possible D gene is TRBD1 (6 bases). The germline gives CDR1 SGHRS, CDR2 YFSETQ. The CDR3 loop spans 13 amino acids. The V end lost 3 bases, the J end lost 8 bases, and 14 bases lay between the germline ends.

This clone has more than one count but fewer than ten. The CDR3 DNA is TGTGCCAGCACTCCGAGGAACTATGGCTACACCTTC. Translation: CASTPRNYGYTF. The V and J genes are TRBV28 and TRBJ1-2; D ambiguous. Trimming removed 7 bases at V and 2 bases at J, with 8 bases between. This CDR3 comprises 12 residues. The germline CDR1 and CDR2 sequences are MDHEN and SYDVKM.

Written as DNA, the CDR3 is TGTGCCAGCAGTCTCGACAGGGGGCTCGGCTATGGCTACACCTTC. Translating gives CASSLDRGLGYGYTF. V is TRBV6-1 and J is TRBJ1-2; TRBD1 agrees at 10 bases. V lost 5 bases and J lost 4; bases outside the gene matches: 7. The CDR3 totals 15 residues. Germline CDR1 reads MNHNS; CDR2 reads SASEGT.

The chain has TRBV9 and TRBJ1-1; a possible D gene is TRBD1 (5 bases). CDR1 is SGDLS, CDR2 YYNGEE, per germline. The CDR3 is 15 amino acids. Trimming left V 0 bases short and J 1 base short, with 10 bases between. The CDR3 here is CASSVGGGGNTEAFF. The CDR3 nucleotides read TGTGCCAGCAGCGTAGGGGGCGGGGGGAACACTGAAGCTTTCTTT.

The count of this clone is one. This sequence joins TRBV10-3 and TRBJ1-1, with TRBD1 as a possible D gene (5 bases). Germline V lookup: CDR1 ENHRY, CDR2 SYGVKD. V lost 3 bases to trimming and J lost 5 bases, with 7 bases between them. The CDR3 is made up of 12 amino acids. The CDR3 coding sequence is TGTGCCATCAGTGACGGGGGGACTGAAGCTTTCTTT. This sequence encodes CAISDGGTEAFF.

This clone turned up a few times. The CDR3 sequence: CASSSETGFYGYTF. CDR3 coding DNA: TGTGCCAGCAGCTCCGAGACAGGCTTTTATGGCTACACCTTC. The rearrangement links TRBV5-4 to TRBJ1-2; D possibly corresponds to TRBD1 (6 bases). CDR1 is SGHNT and CDR2 is YYREEE in the germline V gene (reference sequence). V lost 3 bases and J lost 5, with 14 bases in between. The CDR3 runs to 14 residues. The whole variable domain, remainder taken from reference TRBV5-4 and TRBJ1-2, is ETGVTQSPTHLIKTRGQQVTLRCSSQSGHNTVSWYQQALGQGPQFIFQYYREEENGRGNFPPRFSGLQFPNYSSELNVNALELDDSALYLCASSSETGFYGYTFGSGTRLTVV.

The rearrangement links TRBV6-5 to TRBJ1-2, with 8 bases identical to TRBD1. The junction had 11 bases not matched to a gene; V was cut back by 6 bases and J by 8 bases. CDR1 is MNHEY, CDR2 SVGAGI, per germline. The CDR3 is made up of 14 amino acids. CDR3 coding DNA: TGTGCCAGCAGACACAAGGACAGGGCGGACGGCTACACCTTC. This gives the protein CASRHKDRADGYTF.

This clone was detected a few times. The chain has TRBV7-2 and TRBJ1-6, with D possibly being TRBD1 (6 bases). Germline CDR1 SGHTA, CDR2 FQGNSA. The CDR3 contains 15 residues. The V gene lost 5 bases and the J gene lost 11 bases, with 19 bases spanning the gap. In DNA form, the CDR3 reads TGTGCCAGCAGCGCCCGGGGGGGGCGAGATACACCCCTCCACTTT. This translates into CASSARGGRDTPLHF.

V is TRBV28 and J is TRBJ2-6; the D is unclear. Germline V gives CDR1 MDHEN, CDR2 SYDVKM. CDR3 length: 15 residues. V was pared by 8 bases and J by 0 bases, with 11 bases between. The CDR3: CASGIARSGANVLTF. The CDR3 DNA is TGTGCCAGCGGAATAGCCCGCTCTGGGGCCAACGTCCTGACTTTC.

A few counts support this clone. The chain combines TRBV7-9 with TRBJ2-2; unclear D gene. CDR1 and CDR2 (germline): SEHNR, FQNEAQ (reference sequence). V shed 1 base and J shed 0 bases, with 6 bases lying between them. CDR3 length: 15 residues. The DNA of the CDR3 is TGTGCCAGCAGCTTAGGCAGATCGAACACCGGGGAGCTGTTTTTT. It yields the protein CASSLGRSNTGELFF.

This clone was seen more than once but under ten times. The gene calls are TRBV7-8 and TRBJ2-7; 8 bases agree with TRBD2. Per germline, CDR1 SGHVS and CDR2 FQNEAQ. This CDR3 has 15 amino acids. V trimming: 5 bases; J trimming: 4 bases; junction bases outside the gene matches: 10. CDR3 in amino acids: CASSADGGARYEQYF. Written as DNA, the CDR3 is TGTGCCAGCAGCGCCGACGGGGGGGCGCGGTACGAGCAGTACTTC.

The V call is TRBV6-6, the J call TRBJ1-2; TRBD1 agrees at 7 bases. Trimming cost V 8 bases and J 3 bases; bases outside gene matches: 6. Germline CDR1 reads MNHNY; CDR2 reads SVGAGI (reference sequence). The CDR3 is made up of 13 amino acids. The CDR3 is CASGDRAYYGYTF. For the CDR3, the DNA is TGTGCCAGCGGAGACAGGGCCTACTATGGCTACACCTTC.

The V and J genes are TRBV27 and TRBJ2-7; TRBD1 aligns across 7 bases. J was trimmed by 4 bases and V by 6 bases; bases with no gene match: 6. The germline CDR1 and CDR2 sequences are MNHEY and SMNVEV (reference sequence). The CDR3 runs 13 residues. CDR3 protein: CASRNRGAYEQYF. The DNA for the CDR3 is TGTGCCAGCAGAAACAGGGGCGCTTACGAGCAGTACTTC.

CDR3 amino acids: CASSWGPRGTYEQYF. CDR3 DNA sequence: TGTGCCAGCAGTTGGGGACCGCGGGGGACCTACGAGCAGTACTTC. The chain couples TRBV27 to TRBJ2-7; 7 nucleotides line up with TRBD2. Germline CDR1 is MNHEY and CDR2 is SMNVEV (reference sequence). The CDR3 runs 15 residues. The trim removed 4 bases at V and 2 bases at J, leaving 8 bases unmatched.

This clone was counted a few times. This chain joins TRBV19 and TRBJ2-6; perhaps TRBD1 as D (6 bases). The V gene's germline CDR1 is LNHDA and CDR2 SQIVND (reference sequence). Trimming took off 7 bases at V and 4 bases at J, with 23 bases between the two ends. The CDR3 spans 18 residues. The CDR3 sequence is CASIGPRGGNTGANVLTF. The CDR3, as DNA: TGTGCCAGTATAGGACCCAGAGGGGGTAATACCGGGGCCAACGTCCTGACTTTC.

This clone appeared once. This rearrangement joins TRBV7-2 to TRBJ1-3, with no clear D. Germline lookup yields CDR1 SGHTA and CDR2 FQGNSA. V was shortened by 8 bases and J by 2 bases, with 13 bases between the two germline ends. This CDR3 comprises 14 residues. Here the CDR3 DNA reads TGTGCCAGCGGTACGGGTAATACTGGAAACACCATATATTTT. It codes for CASGTGNTGNTIYF.

The table lists this clone with a few counts. This rearrangement joins TRBV5-6 to TRBJ1-1, with TRBD1 as a possible D gene (5 bases). V was trimmed by 2 bases and J by 3 bases, leaving 5 bases between them. The CDR3 extends over 12 amino acids. In germline, CDR1 is SGHDT, CDR2 YYEEEE. CDR3 sequence: CASSLGDTEAFF. In DNA, the CDR3 is TGTGCCAGCAGCTTAGGGGACACTGAAGCTTTCTTT. Full variable domain (remainder filled in from reference TRBV5-6 and TRBJ1-1): DAGVTQSPTHLIKTRGQQVTLRCSPKSGHDTVSWYQQALGQGPQFIFQYYEEEERQRGNFPDRFSGHQFPNYSSELNVNALLLGDSALYLCASSLGDTEAFFGQGTRLTVV.

This chain joins TRBV6-1 and TRBJ2-3, with D perhaps TRBD2 (7 bases). Germline CDR1 and CDR2: MNHNS and SASEGT. V was pared by 0 bases and J by 2 bases, with 9 bases between. There are 15 residues in the CDR3. In DNA, the CDR3 is TGTGCCAGCAGTGAAGCGGCGGGGGCCACAGATACGCAGTATTTT. Protein product: CASSEAAGATDTQYF.